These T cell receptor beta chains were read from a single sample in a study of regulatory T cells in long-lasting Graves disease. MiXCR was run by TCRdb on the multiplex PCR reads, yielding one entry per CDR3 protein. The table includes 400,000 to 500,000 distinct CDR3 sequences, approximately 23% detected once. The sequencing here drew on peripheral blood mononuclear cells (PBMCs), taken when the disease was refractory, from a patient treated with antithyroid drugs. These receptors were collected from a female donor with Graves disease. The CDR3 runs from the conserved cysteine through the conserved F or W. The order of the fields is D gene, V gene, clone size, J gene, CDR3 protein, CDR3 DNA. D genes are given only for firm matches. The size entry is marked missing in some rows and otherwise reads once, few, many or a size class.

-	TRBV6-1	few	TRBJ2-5	CASSDQINQETQYF	TGTGCCAGCAGTGACCAGATAAACCAAGAGACCCAGTACTTC
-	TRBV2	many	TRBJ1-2	CASKVQSYGYTF	TGTGCCAGCAAGGTCCAGAGCTATGGCTACACCTTC
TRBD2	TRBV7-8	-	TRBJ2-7	CASSSSGGEGGARNEQYF	TGTGCCAGCAGCTCCAGCGGAGGGGAGGGAGGGGCTCGGAACGAGCAGTACTTC
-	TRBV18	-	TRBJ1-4	CASSRLQGATNEKLFF	TGTGCCAGCTCACGGCTTCAAGGGGCAACTAATGAAAAACTGTTTTTT
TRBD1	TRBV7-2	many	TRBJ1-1	CASSWDSGGTEAFF	TGTGCCAGCAGCTGGGACAGTGGGGGCACTGAAGCTTTCTTT
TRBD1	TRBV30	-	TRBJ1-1	CAWDRGSNTEAFF	TGTGCCTGGGACAGGGGCTCGAACACTGAAGCTTTCTTT
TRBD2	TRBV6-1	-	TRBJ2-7	CASTSSGIIYEQYF	TGTGCCAGCACTTCTAGCGGGATAATATACGAGCAGTACTTC
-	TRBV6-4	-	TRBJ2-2	CASQWAGDTGELFF	TGTGCCAGCCAATGGGCAGGGGACACCGGGGAGCTGTTTTTT
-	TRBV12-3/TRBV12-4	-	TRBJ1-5	CASSGTGRTQHF	TGTGCCAGCAGTGGGACTGGTCGGACCCAGCATTTT
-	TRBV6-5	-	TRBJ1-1	CANSYSRTEAFF	TGTGCCAACAGTTACTCTAGGACTGAAGCTTTCTTT
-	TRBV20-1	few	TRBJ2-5	CSARDWRSQETQYF	TGCAGTGCTAGAGATTGGCGGAGCCAAGAGACCCAGTACTTC
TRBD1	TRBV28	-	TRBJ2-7	CASSQHPGTGGYEQYF	TGCGCCAGCAGCCAACATCCCGGGACAGGGGGCTACGAGCAGTACTTC
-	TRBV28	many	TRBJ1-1	CASSLSRVGGNTEAFF	TGTGCCAGCAGTTTATCTCGGGTCGGCGGGAACACTGAAGCTTTCTTT
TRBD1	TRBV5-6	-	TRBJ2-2	CASSDPGQGYTGELFF	TGTGCCAGCAGCGACCCGGGACAGGGGTACACCGGGGAGCTGTTTTTT
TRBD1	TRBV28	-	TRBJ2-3	CASRKDRDGTDTQYF	TGTGCCAGCAGGAAGGACAGGGATGGCACAGATACGCAGTATTTT
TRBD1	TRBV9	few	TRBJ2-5	CASSASGGSGRETQYF	TGTGCCAGCAGCGCTTCAGGGGGCTCAGGCCGGGAGACCCAGTACTTC
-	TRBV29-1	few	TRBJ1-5	CSVEGGLGQPQHF	TGCAGCGTTGAAGGGGGGCTGGGGCAGCCCCAGCATTTT
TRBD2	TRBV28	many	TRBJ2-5	CASSLFFPSGGKETQYF	TGTGCCAGCAGTTTATTTTTCCCTAGCGGGGGCAAAGAGACCCAGTACTTC
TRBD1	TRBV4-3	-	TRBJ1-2	CAGSPGTAYGYTF	TGCGCCGGCAGCCCTGGGACAGCATATGGCTACACCTTC
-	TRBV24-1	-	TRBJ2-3	CATAGGVPYTQYF	TGTGCCACCGCCGGGGGCGTTCCGTATACGCAGTATTTT
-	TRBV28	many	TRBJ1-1	CASSPKGTEAFF	TGTGCCAGCTCACCCAAGGGGACTGAAGCTTTCTTT
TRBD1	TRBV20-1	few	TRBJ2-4	CSANRRTGRTKNIQYF	TGCAGTGCAAACAGAAGGACAGGGAGGACCAAAAACATTCAGTACTTC
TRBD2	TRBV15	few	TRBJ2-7	CATSSPGLAATYEQYF	TGTGCCACCAGCAGTCCCGGACTAGCGGCGACCTACGAGCAGTACTTC
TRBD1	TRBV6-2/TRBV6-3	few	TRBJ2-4	CASSPTADRVGIQYF	TGTGCCAGCAGCCCTACGGCTGACAGGGTAGGCATTCAGTACTTC
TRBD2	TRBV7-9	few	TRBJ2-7	CASSLASGRAHEQYF	TGTGCCAGCAGCCTGGCTAGCGGGAGGGCCCACGAGCAGTACTTC
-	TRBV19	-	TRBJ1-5	CASSTSTGDQPQHF	TGTGCCAGTAGTACGTCCACGGGGGATCAGCCCCAGCATTTT
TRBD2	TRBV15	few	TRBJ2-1	CATSRERGGGSYNEQFF	TGTGCCACCAGCAGAGAGCGGGGGGGAGGCTCCTACAATGAGCAGTTCTTC
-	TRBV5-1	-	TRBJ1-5	CASSLLPGLEKPQHF	TGCGCCAGCAGCTTGCTTCCGGGACTCGAAAAGCCCCAGCATTTT
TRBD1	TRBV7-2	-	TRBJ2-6	CASSSRDRVNSGANVLTF	TGTGCCAGCAGCTCCCGGGACAGGGTAAACTCTGGGGCCAACGTCCTGACTTTC
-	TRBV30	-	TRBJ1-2	CAWSGQSDGYGYTF	TGTGCCTGGAGCGGACAGTCAGACGGCTATGGCTACACCTTC
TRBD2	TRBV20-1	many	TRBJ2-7	CSATGGEPSSYEQYF	TGCAGTGCCACGGGGGGGGAGCCGAGCTCCTACGAGCAGTACTTC
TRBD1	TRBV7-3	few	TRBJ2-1	CASSFTGVIDNEQFF	TGTGCCAGCAGCTTCACAGGGGTAATCGACAATGAGCAGTTCTTC
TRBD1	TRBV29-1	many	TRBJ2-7	CSVEDRDRAGGEQYF	TGCAGCGTTGAAGATCGGGACAGGGCCGGGGGCGAGCAGTACTTC